The present TCR beta chain was sequenced within a study of T cells in Graves' hyperthyroidism and ophthalmopathy. V lost 7 bases and J lost 9; bases outside the gene matches: 10. CDR1 and CDR2 from the germline V gene are SEHNR and FQNEAQ (reference sequence). The CDR3 runs 14 residues. TCR beta CDR3 regions were amplified from RNA. First-round RT-PCR with HTBI primers amplified the TCR CDR3 region. From the multiplex PCR reads, TCRdb called clonotypes with MiXCR, one entry per CDR3 protein. This sample has more than 350,000 distinct CDR3 sequences; roughly 15% occur once, and the top ten carry roughly a fifth. This clonotype was picked up many times.

Sequencing was done on a sample of blood. The chain employs TRBV7-9 and TRBJ1-4; TRBD1 matches 8 bases. The clonotype originates from a woman aged 25 to 45 with Graves' ophthalmopathy. CDR3 DNA: TGTGCCAGCACCGGACAGGGAGGGTATCAAAAACTGTTTTTT. Translation: CASTGQGGYQKLFF.